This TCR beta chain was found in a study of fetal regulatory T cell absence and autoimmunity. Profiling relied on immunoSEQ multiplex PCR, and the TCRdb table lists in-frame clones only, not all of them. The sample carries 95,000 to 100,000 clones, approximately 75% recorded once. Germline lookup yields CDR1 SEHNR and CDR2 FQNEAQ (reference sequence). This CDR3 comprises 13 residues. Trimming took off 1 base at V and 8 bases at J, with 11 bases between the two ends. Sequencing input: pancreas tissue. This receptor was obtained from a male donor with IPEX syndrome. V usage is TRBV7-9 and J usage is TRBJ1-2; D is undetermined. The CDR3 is CASSLDAGGGYTF. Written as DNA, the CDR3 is TGTGCCAGCAGCTTAGACGCAGGTGGCGGCTACACCTTC.